A single sample gave rise to the 30 T cell receptor beta chains below, sequenced in a study of naive and memory T cell subsets. Two oligonucleotides, mixed equimolar, formed the beta constant-region primer covering TRBC1 and TRBC2. Nested alpha and beta constant-region primers with the SP2 primer drove four PCR rounds on ligated cDNA. TCRdb reanalysed the UMI-ligation and nested PCR reads using MiXCR and keeps one entry per CDR3 protein. The table records 130,000 or so distinct CDR3 sequences, 30% to 45% of them present only once. Sequenced material: central memory CD4+ T cells from blood. All receptors come from a human donor in good health.

This clonotype was counted many times. The chain joins TRBV28 to TRBJ2-1; 9 nucleotides match TRBD2. The V and J ends lost 5 bases and 6 bases, in that order; junction bases with no gene match: 8. This CDR3 region has 15 residues. The V gene's germline CDR1 is MDHEN and CDR2 SYDVKM. The CDR3 region is CASSHLAGHPNEQFF. The CDR3, as DNA: TGTGCCAGCAGTCATCTAGCGGGACATCCCAATGAGCAGTTCTTC.

The chain employs TRBV12-3 or TRBV12-4 and TRBJ1-1, with 7 bases lining up with TRBD1. The CDR3 extends over 15 amino acids. Unmatched junction bases numbered 5, after V lost 4 bases and J lost 0 bases. The CDR3 DNA is TGTGCCAGCAGTTCGACACAGGGGCTGAACACTGAAGCTTTCTTT. Protein: CASSSTQGLNTEAFF.

This clonotype was counted only a few times. The chain combines TRBV7-9 with TRBJ1-1; D remains unclear. V lost 8 bases to trimming and J lost 5 bases, with 15 bases between them. CDR1 is SEHNR and CDR2 is FQNEAQ in the germline V gene (reference sequence). The CDR3 totals 13 residues. The CDR3 region is CASQSIFGTEAFF. The CDR3 nucleotides read TGTGCCAGCCAAAGTATTTTTGGGACTGAAGCTTTCTTT.

This clonotype was picked up many times. V and J are TRBV28 and TRBJ1-1, with unresolved D. The CDR3 is made up of 13 amino acids. V was trimmed by 6 bases and J by 5 bases, leaving 13 bases between them. The germline V gene encodes CDR1 MDHEN and CDR2 SYDVKM. The CDR3 is CASRITASTEAFF. The CDR3 bases are TGTGCCAGCAGAATTACTGCGTCTACTGAAGCTTTCTTT.

This chain links TRBV28 with TRBJ2-7, with TRBD1 identical over 10 bases. J lost 5 bases, V lost 6 bases, and 10 bases had no gene match. Germline loops: CDR1 MDHEN, CDR2 SYDVKM. This CDR3 has 15 residues. CDR3 protein: CASSSGSDRGDEQYF. The DNA of the CDR3 is TGTGCCAGCAGCTCCGGATCGGACAGGGGGGACGAGCAGTACTTC.

The chain employs TRBV5-1 and TRBJ1-1; possible D gene TRBD1, 6 bases. Germline V gene lookup returns CDR1 SGHRS and CDR2 YFSETQ. The CDR3 is 14 residues long. Trimming removed 4 bases at V and 1 base at J, with 11 bases between. The DNA for the CDR3 is TGCGCCAGCAGCCAACAGGGAACGAACACTGAAGCTTTCTTT. The encoded protein is CASSQQGTNTEAFF.

The J gene is TRBJ2-1, the V gene TRBV11-2; tentatively, D is TRBD2 (5 bases). Trimming stripped 5 bases from V and 6 bases from J, with 17 bases between. The CDR3 contains 15 residues. Germline V CDR1 and CDR2: SGHAT, FQNNGV. The CDR3 sequence is CASSPSLRAVNEQFF. The CDR3 DNA reads TGTGCCAGCAGCCCCTCGCTTCGAGCGGTCAATGAGCAGTTCTTC.

The chain is built from TRBV20-1 and TRBJ2-5; D is perhaps TRBD1 (6 bases). V was shortened by 3 bases and J by 2 bases, with 13 bases between the two germline ends. Germline loops: CDR1 DFQATT, CDR2 SNEGSKA (reference sequence). This CDR3 has 14 residues. CDR3 amino acids: CSASQAGVQETQYF. CDR3 coding DNA: TGCAGTGCTAGTCAGGCAGGGGTACAAGAGACCCAGTACTTC.

This clonotype occurred a few times. The chain combines TRBV9 with TRBJ2-1, with 7 bases that match TRBD2. Germline CDR1 is SGDLS and CDR2 is YYNGEE. This CDR3 region has 17 residues. V lost 3 bases and J lost 8; bases outside the gene matches: 17. The CDR3 nucleotides are TGTGCCAGCAGCGCCCGCCCTAGCGGCACAGCCGGAGATGAGCAGTTCTTC. It encodes CASSARPSGTAGDEQFF. Supplemented by reference TRBV9 and TRBJ2-1, the full variable domain reads DSGVTQTPKHLITATGQRVTLRCSPRSGDLSVYWYQQSLDQGLQFLIQYYNGEERAKGNILERFSAQQFPDLHSELNLSSLELGDSALYFCASSARPSGTAGDEQFFGPGTRLTVL.

This chain connects TRBV5-1 to TRBJ2-3; D not certain. The CDR3 is 14 amino acids. Germline CDR1 reads SGHRS; CDR2 reads YFSETQ. The V end lost 0 bases, the J end lost 0 bases, and 5 bases lay between the germline ends. Here the CDR3 reads CASSLAKSTDTQYF. The CDR3 region has the DNA TGCGCCAGCAGCTTGGCGAAGAGCACAGATACGCAGTATTTT.

In this sample, this clonotype turned up a few times. This rearrangement joins TRBV4-3 to TRBJ2-5, with D perhaps matching TRBD1 (6 bases). Looked up from germline, CDR1 is LGHNA and CDR2 is YSLEER. V was clipped by 1 base and J by 4 bases, with 22 bases between them. The CDR3 has 18 residues. This CDR3 is CASSQALNREGLGETQYF. The CDR3, as DNA: TGCGCCAGCAGCCAAGCATTAAACAGGGAAGGTCTGGGAGAGACCCAGTACTTC.

This clonotype has more than one count but fewer than ten. The chain couples TRBV25-1 to TRBJ2-2; no reliable D call. CDR3 length: 13 residues. V gave up 2 bases and J gave up 4 bases, with 5 bases separating them. CDR1 and CDR2 from the germline V gene are MGHDK and SYGVNS. The CDR3 region has the DNA TGTGCCAGCAGTGAACCTAGCACCGGGGAGCTGTTTTTT. This encodes CASSEPSTGELFF.

This clonotype appeared many times. V and J are TRBV9 and TRBJ2-1; 7 bases align to TRBD2. Trimming removed 4 bases from V and 8 bases from J; junction bases left unmatched: 12. Germline CDR1 reads SGDLS; CDR2 reads YYNGEE. The CDR3 extends over 15 amino acids. The CDR3 DNA sequence: TGTGCCAGCAGCCCCCCTTCGGGAGGCCGGCATGAGCAGTTCTTC. Residues: CASSPPSGGRHEQFF.

J is TRBJ2-1 and V is TRBV12-5; D might be TRBD2 (6 bases). CDR1 is LGHNT, CDR2 FRNRAP, per germline. V lost 2 bases, J lost 7 bases, and 15 bases lay in between. The CDR3 is 15 amino acids. The CDR3 sequence: CASGLTGVAGNEQFF. The CDR3 nucleotides read TGTGCTAGTGGTTTGACGGGAGTTGCTGGAAATGAGCAGTTCTTC.

This clonotype was seen more than once but under ten times. The chain couples TRBV19 to TRBJ2-1; the match to TRBD2 covers 8 bases. Germline V gene data show CDR1 as LNHDA and CDR2 as SQIVND (reference sequence). After removal of 4 bases from V and 2 bases from J, the junction contained 7 bases not matched to a gene. This CDR3 has 16 amino acids. CDR3 sequence reads: CASSTIAGIAYNEQFF. The CDR3 nucleotides are TGTGCCAGTAGTACCATAGCGGGAATCGCCTACAATGAGCAGTTCTTC. Together with reference TRBV19 and TRBJ2-1, the CDR3 gives the full variable domain: DGGITQSPKYLFRKEGQNVTLSCEQNLNHDAMYWYRQDPGQGLRLIYYSQIVNDFQKGDIAEGYSVSREKKESFPLTVTSAQKNPTAFYLCASSTIAGIAYNEQFFGPGTRLTVL.

This clonotype came up once. The V gene is TRBV20-1, the J gene TRBJ2-1, with D maybe TRBD1 (7 bases). The V gene's germline CDR1 is DFQATT and CDR2 SNEGSKA (reference sequence). The CDR3 consists of 17 residues. V dropped 0 bases and J dropped 9 bases, with 24 bases sitting between them. The DNA of the CDR3 is TGCAGTGCTAGAGATCTGGCCAGGGGGAGTGTGACTAGTGAGCAGTTCTTC. Residues: CSARDLARGSVTSEQFF.

The chain has TRBV6-5 and TRBJ1-5; D gene unclear. Trimming removed 6 bases from V and 0 bases from J, with 12 bases in between. The CDR3 length is 15 residues. Germline V gene lookup returns CDR1 MNHEY and CDR2 SVGAGI. Here the CDR3 reads CASRQRIYSNQPQHF. Written as DNA, the CDR3 is TGTGCCAGCAGGCAAAGGATTTATAGCAATCAGCCCCAGCATTTT.

This clonotype has only one observation. This sequence joins TRBV5-1 and TRBJ2-2, with D tentatively TRBD2 (6 bases). Trimming took 2 bases from V and 6 from J, leaving 11 bases between them. The CDR3 runs 14 residues. CDR1 is SGHRS and CDR2 is YFSETQ in the germline V gene. CDR3 coding DNA: TGCGCCAGCAGCTTAAGACTAGTTTCCGGGGAGCTGTTTTTT. Protein product: CASSLRLVSGELFF.

The rearrangement uses TRBV2 and TRBJ2-5; D unresolved. The germline V and J ends were trimmed by 4 bases and 3 bases, with 9 bases remaining between them. CDR3 length equals 13 residues. From germline, CDR1 is SNHLY and CDR2 FYNNEI. The CDR3 sequence is CASSASVEETQYF. As DNA, the CDR3 is TGTGCCAGCAGTGCATCAGTGGAAGAGACCCAGTACTTC.

This sequence joins TRBV20-1 and TRBJ2-1, with 8 bases identical to TRBD2. Germline V gene lookup returns CDR1 DFQATT and CDR2 SNEGSKA (reference sequence). The CDR3 runs 13 residues. The V segment lost 5 bases and the J segment 2 bases; nucleotides outside the gene matches: 2. CDR3 sequence: CSALAGTYNEQFF. The CDR3 DNA reads as TGCAGTGCTTTAGCGGGAACCTACAATGAGCAGTTCTTC.

The CDR3 DNA sequence: TGCAGTGCTAGAAGGGATAGAAATTCAGGGGCCAGGGAGCCCCAGCATTTT. The encoded protein is CSARRDRNSGAREPQHF. This chain uses TRBV20-1 with TRBJ1-5; possibly TRBD1 for D (6 bases). V was pared by 2 bases and J by 8 bases, with 25 bases between. Germline assignment: CDR1 DFQATT and CDR2 SNEGSKA (reference sequence). The CDR3 spans 17 residues.

V is TRBV10-3 and J is TRBJ2-7; tentatively, D is TRBD2 (5 bases). Germline CDR1 and CDR2: ENHRY and SYGVKD. With 3 bases removed from V and 5 bases from J, the gap between germline ends came to 23 bases. There are 17 residues in the CDR3. In DNA form, the CDR3 reads TGTGCCATCAGTGATTTTTTAGGCGGGCTAGGCGCGAACGAGCAGTACTTC. Translating it yields CAISDFLGGLGANEQYF.

The chain recombines TRBV29-1 with TRBJ1-1; D gene unclear. There are 14 residues in the CDR3. V lost 4 bases to trimming and J lost 1 base, with 13 bases between them. CDR1 and CDR2 from the germline V gene are SQVTM and ANQGSEA. CDR3 sequence (DNA): TGCAGCGTTGTCACATACAGTCCGAACACTGAAGCTTTCTTT. Its protein product is CSVVTYSPNTEAFF.

The rearrangement joins TRBV7-8 to TRBJ2-1, with 9 bases that match TRBD1. Unmatched junction bases numbered 11, after V lost 5 bases and J lost 6 bases. The length of the CDR3 is 16 residues. Germline CDR1 SGHVS, CDR2 FQNEAQ. CDR3 loop: CASSLRTGDMSNEQFF. CDR3 in DNA: TGTGCCAGCAGCCTAAGGACAGGGGACATGTCCAATGAGCAGTTCTTC.

This clonotype showed up just a few times. V usage is TRBV3-1 and J usage is TRBJ2-3; TRBD1 might be the D (6 bases). Germline CDR1 and CDR2: LGHDT and YNNKEL (reference sequence). Between the trimmed V and J ends, which lost 7 bases and 0 bases, there was a span of 11 bases. The CDR3 consists of 14 residues. The CDR3 region is CASKQGPSTDTQYF. As DNA, the CDR3 is TGTGCCAGCAAGCAGGGGCCTAGCACAGATACGCAGTATTTT.

J is TRBJ2-1 and V is TRBV12-3 or TRBV12-4, with 7 bases matching TRBD1. CDR3 length: 15 amino acids. The ends lost 0 bases at V and 7 bases at J; junction bases unmatched: 6. The CDR3 region has the DNA TGTGCCAGCAGTTTAGCAGGGGGCTTACGGAATGAGCAGTTCTTC. It specifies CASSLAGGLRNEQFF.

The J gene is TRBJ1-5, the V gene TRBV30; D uncertain. V dropped 1 base and J dropped 6 bases, with 10 bases sitting between them. CDR3 length: 13 residues. Germline values: CDR1 GTSNPN, CDR2 SVGIG (reference sequence). The CDR3 DNA sequence: TGTGCCTGGAGTGCGGGCAGTGCTCAGCCCCAGCATTTT. Its protein is CAWSAGSAQPQHF.

This clonotype came up a few times. The genes are TRBV5-1 and TRBJ2-5; D unclear. Trimming left V 4 bases short and J 5 bases short, with 18 bases between. The CDR3 consists of 15 residues. Germline CDR1 and CDR2: SGHRS and YFSETQ. The CDR3 sequence: CASSPSAPGRETQYF. The CDR3 DNA is TGCGCCAGCAGCCCCAGCGCCCCCGGACGGGAGACCCAGTACTTC.

This clonotype has more than one count but fewer than ten. J is TRBJ2-6 and V is TRBV11-2, with D perhaps TRBD1 or TRBD2 (5 bases each). Trimming shortened V by 0 bases and J by 0 bases, and 12 bases separated the two germline ends. Per germline, CDR1 SGHAT and CDR2 FQNNGV. The CDR3 totals 18 residues. The CDR3 protein is CASSLEPGRISGANVLTF. The CDR3 bases are TGTGCCAGCAGCTTAGAGCCGGGACGAATCTCTGGGGCCAACGTCCTGACTTTC.

This clonotype was seen more than once but under ten times. The chain employs TRBV28 and TRBJ1-1; 7 bases fit TRBD1. V lost 6 bases to trimming and J lost 6 bases; unmatched junction nucleotides: 7. The CDR3 runs 13 residues. The germline V gene has CDR1 MDHEN and CDR2 SYDVKM. The CDR3 DNA sequence: TGTGCCAGCAGCGACAGGGCGGGCGCTGAAGCTTTCTTT. Translation gives CASSDRAGAEAFF. Full variable domain (missing parts from reference TRBV28 and TRBJ1-1): DVKVTQSSRYLVKRTGEKVFLECVQDMDHENMFWYRQDPGLGLRLIYFSYDVKMKEKGDIPEGYSVSREKKERFSLILESASTNQTSMYLCASSDRAGAEAFFGQGTRLTVV.